The source of this T cell receptor beta chain is a study of cytomegalovirus exposure and HLA in healthy donors (dated by TCRdb to about 2017). Background for the entire study: According to a later analysis, the 100 to 150 validation repertoires were produced on the same platform as the 666 repertoires of the first cohort. The study was designed to test whether signatures of past pathogen exposure could be identified by cataloging public T cell receptors. A separate validation cohort of roughly 130 different subjects was used in addition to the 666-subject first cohort. To predict cytomegalovirus infection status, the study combined high-throughput TCR immunosequencing, statistical association of individual TCRs with disease status, and machine learning. What the authors observed across the whole study: Across donors, most TCR sequences were observed very rarely, whereas some public TCRs were present in many individuals. Cytomegalovirus status was reported to be diagnosed by the classifier with high specificity and sensitivity in both the original and validation cohorts. All 120 or so repertoires were used to score co-occurrence in the validation cohort in a later analysis, because that analysis had no HLA typing for the cohort. A few of the identified cytomegalovirus-associated TCR beta chains were confirmed in vitro to be specific for cytomegalovirus antigens. A total of 164 TCR beta chains were listed by the study as associated with cytomegalovirus. Of the cluster scores, approximately 95% were above 0 in a later analysis, which found that TCRs clustered in the first cohort also tended to co-occur in the roughly 130 validation repertoires. According to the authors, the approach could potentially be generalized to other disease states and immunological phenotypes.

Libraries were built with the immunoSEQ multiplex PCR assay. The original pipeline was this. A statistical classification framework was built to diagnose cytomegalovirus status from the catalog of TCR beta chain sequences. TCRdb limited this immuneACCESS table to in-frame rearrangements with V and J called. A share of clones is missing; checked studies link under half to unresolved V genes, and the rest is unexplained. V, J and clone size derive from that table, while D and trimming were established from the DNA sequence. Present in this sample are roughly 310,000 clones, approximately 86% of which were seen just once. Of the sample, around 1% is held by the ten largest clones. V lost 7 bases and J lost 4 bases, and the count of bases not matched to a germline gene is 7. From the cysteine up to the phenylalanine, the CDR3 has a length of 14 residues. The only DNA kept is the CDR3, 42 bases in frame from the first base. CDR1 SGHDT and CDR2 YYEEEE are derived from the germline V gene.

A remark on this clone: Its antigen has not been determined. There are no base qualities to consult, and no much larger clone falls within one base.

The donors were included in the validation cohort of 120 subjects, a group kept apart from the roughly 730-subject first cohort. The receptor was derived from a man aged 30 to 45 in good health and CMV-seronegative. The chain joins TRBV5-6 to TRBJ2-1; TRBD2 agrees with 8 junctional bases. Sequencing was performed on PBMCs. The DNA sequence is TGTGCCAGCTCCAAGCGGGGGAGGTACAATGAGCAGTTCTTC. It is translated as CASSKRGRYNEQFF.